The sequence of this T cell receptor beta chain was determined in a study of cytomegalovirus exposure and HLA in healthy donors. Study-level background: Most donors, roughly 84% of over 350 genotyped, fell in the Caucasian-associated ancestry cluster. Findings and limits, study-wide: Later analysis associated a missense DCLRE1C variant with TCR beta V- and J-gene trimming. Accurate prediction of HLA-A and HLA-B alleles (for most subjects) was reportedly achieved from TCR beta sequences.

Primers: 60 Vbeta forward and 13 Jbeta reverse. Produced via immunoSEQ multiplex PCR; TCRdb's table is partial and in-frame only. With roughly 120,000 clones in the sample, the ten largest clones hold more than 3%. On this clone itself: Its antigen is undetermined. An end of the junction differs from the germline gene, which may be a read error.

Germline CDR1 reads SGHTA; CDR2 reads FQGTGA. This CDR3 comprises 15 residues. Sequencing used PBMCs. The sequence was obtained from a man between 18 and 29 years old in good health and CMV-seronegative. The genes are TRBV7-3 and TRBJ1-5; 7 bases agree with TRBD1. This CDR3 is CASSLTGTGNQPQHF. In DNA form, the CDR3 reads TGTGCCAGCAGCCTAACCGGGACAGGCAATCAGCCCCAGCATTTT.